One TCR beta chain is described in this entry. These data belong to a study of T-cell reconstitution after alpha-beta-depleted transplantation in children. From germline, CDR1 is SGDLS and CDR2 YYNGEE. This CDR3 is 13 amino acids long. Trimming removed 2 bases from V and 6 bases from J, with 11 bases in between. Unique molecular identifiers were incorporated during preparation of the TCRbeta library. From the PCR reads, TCRdb called clonotypes with MiXCR, one entry per CDR3 protein. The data hold 500,000 or so distinct CDR3 sequences, with around a third observed a single time. The rearrangement joins TRBV9 to TRBJ1-1; D ambiguous. The starting material was PBMCs from the stem cell graft donor, obtained from the stem cell graft. The clonotype was recovered from a human donor who donated a stem cell graft to a child with aplastic anemia. CDR3 DNA sequence: TGTGCCAGCAGCGTCGAACAGACGTCTGAAGCTTTCTTT. Translated, it gives CASSVEQTSEAFF.